Listed here are 32 T cell receptor beta chains from one sample, sequenced in a study of T cells in Graves' hyperthyroidism and ophthalmopathy. TCR beta CDR3 region amplification was performed from RNA transcripts. Initially, a first-round RT-PCR of the TCR CDR3 employed the HTBI primer set. TCRdb recomputed calls from the multiplex PCR reads with MiXCR, one row per CDR3 protein. Of approximately 400,000 distinct CDR3 sequences listed, more than 15% are singletons. Sequenced material: blood. The receptors were gathered from a woman aged 18-29 years with Graves' hyperthyroidism that later progressed to Graves' ophthalmopathy.

This clonotype was picked up many times. The CDR3 region is CAIHPGRERNQPQHF. The CDR3 nucleotides read TGTGCCATTCATCCCGGGAGGGAGAGGAATCAGCCCCAGCATTTT. The rearrangement uses TRBV6-1 and TRBJ1-5; D is uncertain. Between the trimmed V and J ends, which lost 10 bases and 4 bases, there was a span of 20 bases. This CDR3 contains 15 residues. CDR1 and CDR2 from the germline V gene are MNHNS and SASEGT.

This clonotype was detected a few times. The chain is built from TRBV10-3 and TRBJ1-4; no firm D call. V was clipped by 2 bases and J by 13 bases, with 14 bases between them. The germline gives CDR1 ENHRY, CDR2 SYGVKD. This CDR3 is 13 amino acids long. Here the CDR3 DNA reads TGTGCCATCAGTGAGACGACCAGCAGAGGACTGTTTTTT. Its protein product is CAISETTSRGLFF.

The sample holds many counts of this clonotype. V is TRBV14 and J is TRBJ1-1, with unresolved D. The CDR3 has 15 amino acids. The germline CDR1 and CDR2 sequences are SGHDN and FVKESK. V was trimmed by 1 base and J by 5 bases, leaving 14 bases between them. The CDR3 nucleotides are TGTGCCAGCAGCCAAGTCCTCGGAGGGCTGACTGAAGCTTTCTTT. It encodes CASSQVLGGLTEAFF.

This clonotype appeared a few times. The chain carries TRBV14 and TRBJ2-7; perhaps TRBD2 as D (6 bases). Trimming cost V 5 bases and J 0 bases, with 17 bases left between them. Germline CDR1 is SGHDN and CDR2 is FVKESK. The CDR3 sequence is 16 residues long. In DNA form, the CDR3 reads TGTGCCAGCAGCGCTCGGCAGGCGGGGAGCTCCTACGAGCAGTACTTC. It is translated as CASSARQAGSSYEQYF.

The V call is TRBV20-1, the J call TRBJ1-3, with TRBD1 matching 9 bases. Germline V gene lookup returns CDR1 DFQATT and CDR2 SNEGSKA (reference sequence). The CDR3 has 17 amino acids. The junction had 8 bases not matched to a gene; V was cut back by 1 base and J by 1 base. The CDR3 DNA reads TGCAGTGCTAGAGTGGTTGACAGGGGGGTGTCTGGAAACACCATATATTTT. This translates into CSARVVDRGVSGNTIYF.

The chain employs TRBV9 and TRBJ2-1, with 9 bases fitting TRBD2. CDR3 length equals 16 residues. Germline trimming cut 0 bases from V and 4 bases from J; bases unmatched to any gene: 5. The V gene's germline CDR1 is SGDLS and CDR2 YYNGEE. CDR3 amino acids: CASSVAVTSGYNEQFF. The CDR3 nucleotides are TGTGCCAGCAGCGTAGCAGTGACTAGCGGTTACAATGAGCAGTTCTTC.

At least ten counts were recorded for this clonotype. This sequence joins TRBV6-1 and TRBJ1-5, with D possibly being TRBD1 (5 bases). The CDR3 is 16 amino acids. Germline V gene sequence: CDR1 MNHNS, CDR2 SASEGT. V lost 6 bases and J 4 bases, leaving 19 bases between the germline ends. CDR3 in DNA: TGTGCCAGCAGCACTCCCTGGGGGACGTCAAATCAGCCCCAGCATTTT. Its protein product is CASSTPWGTSNQPQHF.

In its sample, this clonotype was seen many times. The rearrangement joins TRBV7-2 to TRBJ2-7; the match to TRBD1 covers 8 bases. Trimming cost V 4 bases and J 3 bases; bases outside gene matches: 8. Germline lookup yields CDR1 SGHTA and CDR2 FQGNSA. The CDR3 extends over 15 amino acids. DNA for the CDR3: TGTGCCAGCAGCTCACGACAGGGGATAGGCTACGAGCAGTACTTC. Its protein is CASSSRQGIGYEQYF.

This clonotype has ten or more counts. The chain combines TRBV7-9 with TRBJ2-3; TRBD2 matches at 11 bases. The junction had 4 bases not matched to a gene; V was cut back by 5 bases and J by 3 bases. Germline V gene sequence: CDR1 SEHNR, CDR2 FQNEAQ (reference sequence). The CDR3 spans 15 residues. The CDR3 sequence is CASSGPSGRTDTQYF. In DNA form, the CDR3 reads TGTGCCAGCAGCGGTCCTAGCGGGAGGACAGATACGCAGTATTTT. The full variable domain, in which reference TRBV7-9 and TRBJ2-3 provide the parts outside the CDR3, is DTGVSQNPRHKITKRGQNVTFRCDPISEHNRLYWYRQTLGQGPEFLTYFQNEAQLEKSRLLSDRFSAERPKGSFSTLEIQRTEQGDSAMYLCASSGPSGRTDTQYFGPGTRLTVL.

About this clonotype: It may be a read error: a sequence one base away is much more abundant. The chain couples TRBV14 to TRBJ2-5, with D maybe TRBD2 (5 bases). Germline lookup yields CDR1 SGHDN and CDR2 FVKESK. This CDR3 region has 13 residues. The V end lost 4 bases, the J end lost 7 bases, and 13 bases lay between the germline ends. The CDR3 is CASSRDRGGTQYF. The CDR3 DNA reads as TGTGCCAGCAGCCGAGATAGAGGAGGGACCCAGTACTTC.

The chain is built from TRBV5-1 and TRBJ2-5; the match to TRBD2 covers 8 bases. The V and J ends lost 3 bases and 2 bases, in that order; junction bases with no gene match: 6. There are 15 residues in the CDR3. Germline values: CDR1 SGHRS, CDR2 YFSETQ. The CDR3 coding sequence is TGCGCCAGCAGCTCGCTCGCTAGCGGGCAAGAGACCCAGTACTTC. Translated, it gives CASSSLASGQETQYF.

About this clonotype itself: The germline gene is not matched at one end of the junction; a read error may be the cause. V gene TRBV6-1 combines with J gene TRBJ2-3; 9 bases agree with TRBD2. Germline CDR1 is MNHNS and CDR2 is SASEGT. This CDR3 is 16 amino acids long. Written as DNA, the CDR3 is TGCGCCAGCAGTGAGTTTGGTAGCGGGAGTCCGGATACGCAGTATTTT. This gives the protein CASSEFGSGSPDTQYF.

This clonotype was seen repeatedly, ten times or more. The rearrangement uses TRBV28 and TRBJ1-5; 7 bases are a match to TRBD1. There are 14 residues in the CDR3. The J segment lost 0 bases and the V segment lost 6 bases, leaving 2 bases of the junction unmatched. The germline V gene has CDR1 MDHEN and CDR2 SYDVKM. CDR3 sequence: CASRRQGSNQPQHF. The CDR3 region has the DNA TGTGCCAGCAGGCGACAGGGTAGCAATCAGCCCCAGCATTTT.

The table lists this clonotype with many counts. The chain couples TRBV6-1 to TRBJ2-7, with D maybe TRBD1 (6 bases). The CDR3 sequence is 13 residues long. With 6 bases removed from V and 6 bases from J, the gap between germline ends came to 15 bases. The germline V gene has CDR1 MNHNS and CDR2 SASEGT. In DNA, the CDR3 is TGTGCCAGCAGCGCACAGGGTATTGGCGAGCAGTACTTC. Translated, it gives CASSAQGIGEQYF.

This clonotype was recorded many times. The DNA of the CDR3 is TGTGCCAGCAGTTTGTCGGGGGGTGATTCTCACCTCTATGGCTACACCTTC. Its protein product is CASSLSGGDSHLYGYTF. This rearrangement joins TRBV28 to TRBJ1-2; D might be TRBD1 (5 bases). Germline V gene lookup returns CDR1 MDHEN and CDR2 SYDVKM. The CDR3 spans 17 residues. V was clipped by 3 bases and J by 4 bases, with 21 bases between them.

This clonotype appeared a few times. At one end, the junction sequence differs from germline, possibly due to a read error. The chain uses TRBV7-8 and TRBJ2-3; 12 nucleotides match TRBD2. This CDR3 has 19 amino acids. Germline-derived CDR1 and CDR2 are SGHVS and FQNEAQ. The CDR3 DNA is TGTGCCAGCAGCTTAGAGACTAGCGGGAGTGGGGGAGTTGGAGATATGCAGTATTTT. The encoded protein is CASSLETSGSGGVGDMQYF.

This clonotype was seen repeatedly, ten times or more. This chain uses TRBV12-3 or TRBV12-4 with TRBJ2-1; a possible D gene is TRBD2 (6 bases). This CDR3 has 14 amino acids. V shed 2 bases and J shed 9 bases, with 14 bases lying between them. The CDR3 is CASSLPTRFFEQFF. CDR3 nucleotide sequence: TGTGCCAGCAGTTTACCGACTAGATTTTTTGAGCAGTTCTTC.

This clonotype has more than one count but fewer than ten. CDR3 coding DNA: TGCAGTGCTAGAGATCAGGCGGGAGGGCCGGGGGGGATTAACTACAATGAGCAGTTCTTC. It specifies CSARDQAGGPGGINYNEQFF. The chain employs TRBV20-1 and TRBJ2-1; 9 bases match TRBD2. Germline V CDR1 and CDR2: DFQATT, SNEGSKA (reference sequence). The CDR3 length is 20 residues. J was trimmed by 3 bases and V by 0 bases; bases with no gene match: 18.

As regards this clonotype: A clone one base away is much larger, so this may be a read error. The gene calls are TRBV28 and TRBJ1-3; D possibly corresponds to TRBD1 (5 bases). The CDR3 totals 14 residues. From germline, CDR1 is MDHEN and CDR2 SYDVKM. The ends were cut back, 1 base at V and 2 bases at J, with 6 bases in the middle. The CDR3: CASSLFRAGNTIYF. CDR3 in DNA: TGTGCCAGCAGTTTATTCAGGGCTGGAAACACCATATATTTT.

This clonotype was counted many times. The J gene is TRBJ2-5, the V gene TRBV28, with TRBD2 matching over 16 bases. Trimming took 3 bases from V and 5 from J; bases not matched to a gene: 9. The V gene's germline CDR1 is MDHEN and CDR2 SYDVKM. CDR3 length equals 18 residues. The CDR3 nucleotides read TGTGCCAGCAGTTTTGGGACTAGCGGGAGGGCGATTCGGGAGACCCAGTACTTC. Amino acids: CASSFGTSGRAIRETQYF. The whole variable domain, remainder taken from reference TRBV28 and TRBJ2-5, is DVKVTQSSRYLVKRTGEKVFLECVQDMDHENMFWYRQDPGLGLRLIYFSYDVKMKEKGDIPEGYSVSREKKERFSLILESASTNQTSMYLCASSFGTSGRAIRETQYFGPGTRLLVL.

In its sample, this clonotype was seen many times. V and J are TRBV7-9 and TRBJ1-3; possibly TRBD1 for D (5 bases). The CDR3 has 17 residues. CDR1 is SEHNR and CDR2 is FQNEAQ in the germline V gene (reference sequence). The germline V and J ends were trimmed by 4 bases and 1 base, with 17 bases remaining between them. CDR3 sequence reads: CASSWDVDISSGNTIYF. The CDR3, as DNA: TGTGCCAGCAGCTGGGACGTCGACATCTCATCTGGAAACACCATATATTTT.

This clonotype was observed many times. This chain uses TRBV15 with TRBJ2-1; 7 bases line up with TRBD2. CDR3 length equals 14 residues. Germline V gives CDR1 LNHNV, CDR2 YYDKDF (reference sequence). Trimming at V came to 5 bases and at J to 5 bases, leaving 6 bases not matched to a gene. The chain's CDR3 is CATSVVLANNEQFF. In DNA, the CDR3 is TGTGCCACCAGCGTAGTACTAGCGAACAATGAGCAGTTCTTC.

This clonotype occurred many times. V and J are TRBV7-2 and TRBJ2-2; D uncertain. The CDR3 length is 15 residues. V was cut by 6 bases and J by 2 bases, with 13 bases left in between. Germline V gene lookup returns CDR1 SGHTA and CDR2 FQGNSA. This CDR3 is CASRFQVFNTGELFF. The DNA for the CDR3 is TGTGCCAGCAGGTTCCAGGTGTTTAACACCGGGGAGCTGTTTTTT.

This clonotype was seen only a few times. The chain links TRBV30 to TRBJ1-6, with D uncertain. V lost 3 bases and J 7 bases, leaving 13 bases between the germline ends. The germline V gene encodes CDR1 GTSNPN and CDR2 SVGIG (reference sequence). This CDR3 comprises 14 residues. The CDR3 bases are TGTGCCTGGAGAACTCATACTGAAAATTCACCCCTCCACTTT. Translated: CAWRTHTENSPLHF.

In this sample, this clonotype turned up many times. The chain joins TRBV10-3 to TRBJ2-3; 8 nucleotides line up with TRBD1. With 6 bases clipped from V and 3 bases from J, the junction kept 14 bases outside the gene matches. In germline, CDR1 is ENHRY, CDR2 SYGVKD. The length of the CDR3 is 17 residues. CDR3 sequence: CAISFHLDRGETDTQYF. Written as DNA, the CDR3 is TGTGCCATCAGCTTTCACCTTGACAGGGGTGAGACAGATACGCAGTATTTT.

The chain carries TRBV5-1 and TRBJ1-1; D unresolved. Germline V CDR1 and CDR2: SGHRS, YFSETQ. The CDR3 is 13 residues long. V gave up 0 bases and J gave up 0 bases, with 3 bases separating them. CDR3 sequence: CASSLVMNTEAFF. CDR3 coding DNA: TGCGCCAGCAGCTTGGTAATGAACACTGAAGCTTTCTTT.

The chain carries TRBV29-1 and TRBJ2-7; TRBD1 aligns across 7 bases. The V and J ends lost 5 bases and 2 bases, in that order; junction bases with no gene match: 6. Germline V gene sequence: CDR1 SQVTM, CDR2 ANQGSEA. CDR3 length: 13 amino acids. The DNA for the CDR3 is TGCAGCGTTTTTGTAGGGACAGCCTACGAGCAGTACTTC. Residues: CSVFVGTAYEQYF.

This clonotype has more than one count but fewer than ten. This chain joins TRBV6-2 or TRBV6-3 and TRBJ2-5; 7 nucleotides align to TRBD1. Losses at the gene ends were 0 bases for V and 5 bases for J; bases not matched to a gene: 3. Per the germline V gene, CDR1 is MNHEY and CDR2 is SVGEGT. CDR3 length equals 14 residues. The CDR3 sequence is CASSYSNRGETQYF. The CDR3 DNA follows: TGTGCCAGCAGTTACTCGAACAGGGGCGAGACCCAGTACTTC.

As for this clonotype: Given a much more abundant clone one base away, this may be a read error. The genes are TRBV13 and TRBJ2-3; 8 bases match TRBD1. Germline trimming cut 4 bases from V and 6 bases from J; bases unmatched to any gene: 9. Germline lookup yields CDR1 PRHDT and CDR2 FYEKMQ (reference sequence). This CDR3 contains 15 residues. The CDR3 here is CASSSDRVRGDTQYF. The DNA of the CDR3 is TGTGCCAGCAGCTCGGACAGGGTCCGAGGGGATACGCAGTATTTT.

The V call is TRBV2, the J call TRBJ2-1, with 7 bases fitting TRBD2. CDR1 is SNHLY, CDR2 FYNNEI, per germline. After removal of 7 bases from V and 4 bases from J, the junction contained 10 bases not matched to a gene. This CDR3 comprises 15 residues. This CDR3 is CASKKDGGSYNEQFF. CDR3 in DNA: TGTGCCAGCAAGAAGGACGGGGGGTCATACAATGAGCAGTTCTTC.

In the case of this clonotype: An end of the junction differs from the germline gene, which may be a read error. The rearrangement links TRBV6-9 to TRBJ2-2; either TRBD1 or TRBD2 may supply D (7 bases each). Germline loops: CDR1 MNHGY, CDR2 SVAAGI. CDR3 length: 18 residues. The CDR3 nucleotides read TGTGCCAGCAGTTCCAAGGGAGGGGGCGATAAGAGCACCGGGGAGCTGTCTTTT. Translation: CASSSKGGGDKSTGELSF.

The chain is built from TRBV30 and TRBJ2-3; 7 bases are a match to TRBD2. This CDR3 spans 14 amino acids. CDR1 GTSNPN and CDR2 SVGIG come from the germline V gene (reference sequence). The ends lost 2 bases at V and 1 base at J; junction bases unmatched: 3. Here the CDR3 reads CAWSPTSGTDTQYF. CDR3 DNA: TGTGCCTGGAGTCCTACTAGCGGCACAGATACGCAGTATTTT.